Shown below are 15 T cell receptor beta chains from a single sample sequenced in a study of CD8+CD57+ T cells in acquired aplastic anemia. Genomic DNA constituted the template upon which TCR beta VDJ and CDR3 profiling was performed. From the reads, TCRdb called clonotypes with MiXCR, one entry per CDR3 protein. The sample carries about 160,000 distinct CDR3 sequences, around 47% recorded once. The sequenced patients had an expansion of CD8+CD57+ cells seen by flow cytometry. The sequenced material came from sorted CD4+, CD8+, or CD8+CD57+ T cells (not recorded which) from PBMCs. These receptors came from a human donor with aplastic anemia.

This clonotype was counted many times. The chain links TRBV13 to TRBJ2-5; 8 bases are a match to TRBD1. J lost 2 bases, V lost 5 bases, and 4 bases had no gene match. The CDR3 spans 14 residues. CDR1 is PRHDT, CDR2 FYEKMQ, per germline (reference sequence). CDR3 protein: CASSARDRQETQYF. The CDR3 DNA reads as TGTGCCAGCAGCGCCCGGGACAGGCAAGAGACCCAGTACTTC.

The chain links TRBV7-2 to TRBJ2-7, with D perhaps TRBD1 (6 bases). Germline V gives CDR1 SGHTA, CDR2 FQGNSA. CDR3 length: 12 amino acids. V lost 5 bases, J lost 5 bases, and 10 bases lay in between. In nucleotides, the CDR3 is TGTGCCAGCAGCCGCCGGACAGACGAGCAGTACTTC. It yields the protein CASSRRTDEQYF.

This CDR3 reads CSARAGDSQETQYF. The CDR3 nucleotides are TGCAGTGCTAGAGCTGGGGACTCCCAAGAGACCCAGTACTTC. The chain couples TRBV20-1 to TRBJ2-5, with D perhaps TRBD2 (6 bases). The V end was cut by 1 base, the J end by 1 base, with 10 bases between. There are 14 residues in the CDR3. In germline, CDR1 is DFQATT, CDR2 SNEGSKA (reference sequence).

The rearrangement links TRBV24-1 to TRBJ2-5; D unclear. The CDR3 spans 12 residues. Deletions cut 5 bases from V and 5 bases from J, with 8 bases between. The germline gives CDR1 KGHDR, CDR2 SFDVKD. Here the CDR3 reads CATSVGGETQYF. CDR3 in DNA: TGTGCCACCAGTGTAGGTGGGGAGACCCAGTACTTC.

The chain links TRBV20-1 to TRBJ1-6, with TRBD1 identical over 8 bases. V gave up 0 bases and J gave up 5 bases; unmatched junction bases: 6. This CDR3 comprises 16 residues. Germline V CDR1 and CDR2: DFQATT, SNEGSKA (reference sequence). CDR3 sequence reads: CSARELETGDNSPLHF. The CDR3 nucleotides are TGCAGTGCTAGAGAGTTAGAGACAGGGGATAATTCACCCCTCCACTTT.

In its sample, this clonotype was seen many times. This sequence joins TRBV4-2 and TRBJ2-5; D gene ambiguous. The CDR3 covers 14 residues. Germline V CDR1 and CDR2: LGHNA, YNFKEQ. Trimming took 0 bases from V and 4 from J, leaving 9 bases between them. The CDR3: CASSQEVVLETQYF. In nucleotides, the CDR3 is TGTGCCAGCAGCCAAGAGGTAGTGTTAGAGACCCAGTACTTC.

The V call is TRBV19, the J call TRBJ1-5; D call uncertain. The CDR3 runs 13 residues. Trimming cost V 6 bases and J 7 bases, with 13 bases left between them. Per the germline V gene, CDR1 is LNHDA and CDR2 is SQIVND (reference sequence). CDR3 protein: CASSPEAGQPQHF. CDR3 in DNA: TGTGCCAGTAGCCCCGAGGCGGGACAGCCCCAGCATTTT.

V gene TRBV7-4 combines with J gene TRBJ2-5; 11 bases agree with TRBD2. The DNA end lines up better with TRBJ2-1; the J call may be wrong. The CDR3 sequence is 16 residues long. Germline V gene sequence: CDR1 SGHVT, CDR2 SQSDAQ. The CDR3, as DNA: TGTGCCAGCAGCCAAACCGGGACTAGCGGAAACAATGAGCAGTTCTTC. As protein: CASSQTGTSGNNEQFF.

This clonotype was detected many times. The chain has TRBV7-2 and TRBJ2-1; TRBD2 is a possible D gene (5 bases). Germline V lookup: CDR1 SGHTA, CDR2 FQGNSA. This CDR3 region has 16 residues. Trimming stripped 0 bases from V and 3 bases from J, with 12 bases between. The CDR3 DNA reads as TGTGCCAGCAGCTTAGCCGTCGGGGTGTTCTACAATGAGCAGTTCTTC. The encoded protein is CASSLAVGVFYNEQFF.

Comment on this clonotype: Because it lacks the conserved phenylalanine or tryptophan at the end, this CDR3 is likely a read error. The limits of the CDR3 on the DNA are not certain, so only TCRdb's listed CDR3 is given. J is TRBJ2-3 and V is TRBV25-1; no DNA check was done on the table's D call, TRBD1. The CDR3 is 11 amino acids in total, end residues counted. In germline, CDR1 is MGHDK, CDR2 SYGVNS. The chain's CDR3 is CASSPGASVYS.

The genes are TRBV10-3 and TRBJ1-2; D might be TRBD1 (6 bases). V lost 8 bases and J lost 8, with 15 bases in between. Germline V CDR1 and CDR2: ENHRY, SYGVKD. This CDR3 spans 12 amino acids. CDR3 loop: CAIWVQGSGYTF. For the CDR3, the DNA is TGTGCCATCTGGGTTCAGGGGAGCGGCTACACCTTC.

In its sample, this clonotype was seen many times. J is TRBJ1-1 and V is TRBV6-1; D is ambiguous. This CDR3 has 14 amino acids. V lost 2 bases, J lost 0 bases, and 7 bases lay in between. Germline CDR1 reads MNHNS; CDR2 reads SASEGT. In nucleotides, the CDR3 is TGTGCCAGCAGTGAACAGGCGGTGAACACTGAAGCTTTCTTT. This translates into CASSEQAVNTEAFF.

This clonotype was detected once. The genes are TRBV25-1 and TRBJ1-6; a weak D match, TRBD1 (5 bases). CDR1 is MGHDK, CDR2 SYGVNS, per germline. The ends were cut back, 6 bases at V and 8 bases at J, with 17 bases in the middle. The CDR3 contains 15 residues. Written as DNA, the CDR3 is TGTGCCAGCAGAGATTCGCCAGGGTATGATTCACCCCTCCACTTT. This gives the protein CASRDSPGYDSPLHF.

This clonotype was recorded at least ten times. This chain connects TRBV4-1 to TRBJ2-7; weak D call: TRBD1 (7 bases). The ends were cut back, 4 bases at V and 5 bases at J, with 18 bases in the middle. The germline V gene encodes CDR1 MGHRA and CDR2 YSYEKL. There are 15 residues in the CDR3. CDR3 loop: CASSLQAGGPDEQYF. The CDR3 coding sequence is TGCGCCAGCAGCCTCCAGGCAGGGGGGCCGGACGAGCAGTACTTC.

About this clonotype: A clone one base away is much larger, so this may be a read error. The V call is TRBV19, the J call TRBJ2-7; 11 nucleotides align to TRBD1. The CDR3 consists of 14 residues. Germline CDR1 LNHDA, CDR2 SQIVND (reference sequence). The CDR3 DNA reads TGTCCCAGCAGCTTGGACAGGGGGCGGAACGAGCAGTACGTC. This sequence encodes CPSSLDRGRNEQYV.